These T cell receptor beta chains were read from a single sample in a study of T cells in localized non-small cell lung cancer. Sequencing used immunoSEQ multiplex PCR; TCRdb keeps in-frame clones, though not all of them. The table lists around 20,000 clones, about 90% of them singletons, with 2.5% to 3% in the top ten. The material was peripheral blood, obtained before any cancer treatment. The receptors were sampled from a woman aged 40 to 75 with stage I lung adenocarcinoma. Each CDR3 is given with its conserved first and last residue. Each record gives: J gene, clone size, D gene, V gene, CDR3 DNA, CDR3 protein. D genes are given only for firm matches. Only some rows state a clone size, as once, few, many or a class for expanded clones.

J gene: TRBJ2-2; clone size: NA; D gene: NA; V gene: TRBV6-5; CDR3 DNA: TGTGCCAGCAGTTACGCCCTGAACCCTCCCGGGGAGCTGTTTTTT; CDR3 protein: CASSYALNPPGELFF
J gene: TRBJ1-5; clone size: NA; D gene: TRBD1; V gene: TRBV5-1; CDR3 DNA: TGCGCCAGCAGACCGGACAGGGAGAGTCAGCCCCAGCATTTT; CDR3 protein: CASRPDRESQPQHF
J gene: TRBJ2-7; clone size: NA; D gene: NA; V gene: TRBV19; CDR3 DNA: TGTGCCAGTAGTGCAGGGCCCTACGAGCAGTACTTC; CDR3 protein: CASSAGPYEQYF
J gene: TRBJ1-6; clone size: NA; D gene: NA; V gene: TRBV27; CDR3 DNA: TGTGCCAGCAGTTTGAGTACTTATAATTCACCCCTCCACTTT; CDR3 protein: CASSLSTYNSPLHF
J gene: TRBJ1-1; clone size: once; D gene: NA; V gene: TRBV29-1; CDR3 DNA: TGCAGCGTTGGGCCTCCAGTGGGAGGAGACACTGAAGCTTTCTTT; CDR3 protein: CSVGPPVGGDTEAFF
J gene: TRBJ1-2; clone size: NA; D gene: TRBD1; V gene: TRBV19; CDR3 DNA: TGTGCCAGTAGTCCCCGGGACAGAGACTATGGCTACACCTTC; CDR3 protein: CASSPRDRDYGYTF
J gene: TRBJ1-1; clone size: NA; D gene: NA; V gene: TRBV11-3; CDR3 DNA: TGTGCCAGCAGCTTCGACGTGAACACTGAAGCTTTCTTT; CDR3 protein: CASSFDVNTEAFF
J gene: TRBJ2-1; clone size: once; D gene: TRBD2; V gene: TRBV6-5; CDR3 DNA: TGTGCCAGCAAATTACTAGCGGAGGTCTATGAGCAGTTCTTC; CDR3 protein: CASKLLAEVYEQFF
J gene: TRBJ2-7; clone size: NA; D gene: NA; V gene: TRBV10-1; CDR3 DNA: TGCGCCAGCAGTGATTCTCTAGCCAAAAGGGGCTACGAGCAGTACTTC; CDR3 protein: CASSDSLAKRGYEQYF
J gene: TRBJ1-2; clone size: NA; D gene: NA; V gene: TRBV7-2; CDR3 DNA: TGTGCCAGCAGCTTTGCGGACAGCGGCTATGGCTACACCTTC; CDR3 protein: CASSFADSGYGYTF
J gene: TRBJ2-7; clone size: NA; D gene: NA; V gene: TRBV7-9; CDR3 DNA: TGTGCCAGCAGCTACGCGTCGGGCAGGGACTACGAGCAGTACTTC; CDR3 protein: CASSYASGRDYEQYF
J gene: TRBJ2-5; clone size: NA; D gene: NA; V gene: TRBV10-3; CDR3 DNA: TGTGCCATCAGTGAAGGGGAGACCCAGTACTTC; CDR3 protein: CAISEGETQYF
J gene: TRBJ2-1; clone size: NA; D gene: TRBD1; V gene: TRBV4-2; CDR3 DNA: TGTGCCAGCAGCCAAGAAGGAGGGCGGGACAGGGGTTCCTACAATGAGCAGTTCTTC; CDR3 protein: CASSQEGGRDRGSYNEQFF
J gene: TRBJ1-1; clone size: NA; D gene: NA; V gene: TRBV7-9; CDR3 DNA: TGTGCCAGCAGCTTATATAGCAGTAACACTGAAGCTTTCTTT; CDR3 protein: CASSLYSSNTEAFF
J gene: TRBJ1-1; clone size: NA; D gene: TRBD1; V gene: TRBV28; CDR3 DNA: TGTGCCAGCAGCCGACAGGGACTGCGTACTGAAGCTTTCTTT; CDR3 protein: CASSRQGLRTEAFF
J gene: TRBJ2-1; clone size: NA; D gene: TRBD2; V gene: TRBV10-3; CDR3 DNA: TGTGCCATCAGTGACCCGGGTTCCGGGGGGAACAATGAACAGTTCTTC; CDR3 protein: CAISDPGSGGNNEQFF
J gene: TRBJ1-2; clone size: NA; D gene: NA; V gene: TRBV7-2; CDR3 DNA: TGTGCCAGCAGCCCGAGGGACGCTCACTATGGCTACACCTTC; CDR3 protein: CASSPRDAHYGYTF
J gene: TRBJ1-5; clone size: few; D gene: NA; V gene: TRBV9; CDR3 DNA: TGTGCCAGCAGCGTCGACCAGAGCAATCAGCCCCAGCATTTT; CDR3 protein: CASSVDQSNQPQHF
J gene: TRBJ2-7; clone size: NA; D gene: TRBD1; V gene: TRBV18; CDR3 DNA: TGTGCCAGCTCACCGCCGGACAGGGGGCCCTACGAGCAGTACTTC; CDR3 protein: CASSPPDRGPYEQYF
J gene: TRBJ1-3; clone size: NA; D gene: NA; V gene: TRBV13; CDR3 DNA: TGTGCCAGCAGCTTAGGAAACAGGGAGCCCTCTGGAAACACCATATATTTT; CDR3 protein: CASSLGNREPSGNTIYF
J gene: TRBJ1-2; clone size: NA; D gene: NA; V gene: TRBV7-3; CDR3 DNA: TGTGCCAGCAGCCCCGACGGGGGCTATGGCTACACCTTC; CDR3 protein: CASSPDGGYGYTF
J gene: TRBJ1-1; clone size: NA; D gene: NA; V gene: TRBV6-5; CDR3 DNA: TGTGCCAGCAGTACCCCCTCGGAGGCAGCTTTCTTT; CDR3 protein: CASSTPSEAAFF
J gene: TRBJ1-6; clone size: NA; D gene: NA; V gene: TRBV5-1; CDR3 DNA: TGCGCCAGCAGCCAAAAAACCGGGGTTTATAATTCACCCCTCCACTTT; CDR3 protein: CASSQKTGVYNSPLHF
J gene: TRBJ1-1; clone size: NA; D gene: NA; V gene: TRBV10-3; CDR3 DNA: TGTGCCACCCGGGACAATGAAGCTTTCTTT; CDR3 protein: CATRDNEAFF
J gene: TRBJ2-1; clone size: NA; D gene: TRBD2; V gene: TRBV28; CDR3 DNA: TGTGCCAGCAGTTCGGATACTAGCGGGAGGAAGTACAATGAGCAGTTCTTC; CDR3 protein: CASSSDTSGRKYNEQFF
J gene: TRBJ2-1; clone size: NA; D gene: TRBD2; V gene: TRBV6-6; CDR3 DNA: TGTGCCAGCAGTCCCACTAGCGGGAGCTTTATGGAGCAGTTCTTC; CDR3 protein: CASSPTSGSFMEQFF
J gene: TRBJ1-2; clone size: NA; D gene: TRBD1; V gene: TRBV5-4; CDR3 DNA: TGTGCCAGCAGCAAGGACAGGGGAGGCGACTATGGCTACACCTTC; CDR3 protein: CASSKDRGGDYGYTF
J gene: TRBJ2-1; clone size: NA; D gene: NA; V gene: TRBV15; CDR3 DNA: TGTGCCACCAGCAGAGGAGATGGTCTCGAGCAGTTCTTC; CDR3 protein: CATSRGDGLEQFF
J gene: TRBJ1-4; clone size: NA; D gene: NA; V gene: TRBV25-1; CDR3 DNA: TGTGCCAGCAGTGAATTGGGGGAGGAAAAACTGTTTTTT; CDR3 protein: CASSELGEEKLFF
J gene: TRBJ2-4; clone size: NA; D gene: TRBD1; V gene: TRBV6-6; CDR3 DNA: TGTGCCAGCGTGGGACAGGGGGAAAACATTCAGTACTTC; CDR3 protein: CASVGQGENIQYF
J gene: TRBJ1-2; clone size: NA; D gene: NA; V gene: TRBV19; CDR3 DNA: TGTGCCAGTAGTGTCCGACAGGCCTTCGGGGGCTACACCTTC; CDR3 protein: CASSVRQAFGGYTF
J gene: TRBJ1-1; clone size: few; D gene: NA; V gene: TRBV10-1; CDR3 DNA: TGCGCCAGCAGCGAGGGCGGGACTGAAGCTTTCTTT; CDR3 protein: CASSEGGTEAFF
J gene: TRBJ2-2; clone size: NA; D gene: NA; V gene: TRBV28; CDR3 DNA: TGTGCCAGCAGTCCCCCGGGACGAAACACCGGGGAGCTGTTTTTT; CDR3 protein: CASSPPGRNTGELFF
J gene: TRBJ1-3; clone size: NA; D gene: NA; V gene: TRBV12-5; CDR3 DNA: TGTGCTAGTGGTTCCGAGGGAAACACCATATATTTT; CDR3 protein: CASGSEGNTIYF
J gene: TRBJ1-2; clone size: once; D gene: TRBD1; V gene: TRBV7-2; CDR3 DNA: TGTGCCAGCAGCTGGGGACAGGGGCACTACACCTTC; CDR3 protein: CASSWGQGHYTF
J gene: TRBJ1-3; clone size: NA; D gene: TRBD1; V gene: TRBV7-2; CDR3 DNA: TGTGCCAGTCCTAAGGGGGCTCCAGGAAACACCATATATTTT; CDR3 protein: CASPKGAPGNTIYF
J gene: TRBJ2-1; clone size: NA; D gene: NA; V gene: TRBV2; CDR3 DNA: TGTGCCAGCAATGGCGGACCTAACCTCAATGAGCAGTTCTTC; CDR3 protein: CASNGGPNLNEQFF
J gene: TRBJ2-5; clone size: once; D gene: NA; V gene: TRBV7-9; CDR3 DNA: TGTGCCAGCAGCTGGTACCAAGAGACCCAGTACTTC; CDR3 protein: CASSWYQETQYF
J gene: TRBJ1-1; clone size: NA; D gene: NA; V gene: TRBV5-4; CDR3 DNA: TGTGCCAGCAGCTCATCCAGGGGTTCGGGAGCTTTCTTT; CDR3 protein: CASSSSRGSGAFF
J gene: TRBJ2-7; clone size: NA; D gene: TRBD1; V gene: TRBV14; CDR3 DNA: TGTGCCAGCAGTCGGGACAGCCCCTACGAGCAGTACTTC; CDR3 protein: CASSRDSPYEQYF
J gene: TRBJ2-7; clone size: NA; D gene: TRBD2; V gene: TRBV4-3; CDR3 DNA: TGCGCCAGCAGCCAAGAGCGGGGGGAATCCTACGAGCAGTACTTC; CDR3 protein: CASSQERGESYEQYF
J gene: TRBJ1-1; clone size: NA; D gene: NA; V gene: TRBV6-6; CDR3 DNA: TGTGCCAGCGGAGGAGGAGAAGCTTTCTTT; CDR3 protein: CASGGGEAFF
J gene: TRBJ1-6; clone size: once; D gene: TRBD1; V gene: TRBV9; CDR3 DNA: TGTGCCAGCAGCACCGGGACAGAGAGGAGTTCACCCCTCCACTTT; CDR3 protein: CASSTGTERSSPLHF
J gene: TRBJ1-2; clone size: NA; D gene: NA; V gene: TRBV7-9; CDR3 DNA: TGTGCCAGCAGCTTGGACAGTTCTAACTATGGCTACACCTTC; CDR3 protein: CASSLDSSNYGYTF
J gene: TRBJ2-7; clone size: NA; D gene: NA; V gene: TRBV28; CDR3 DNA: TGTGCCAGCAGTTTAGGGCCAAGGTCCTACGAGCAGTACTTC; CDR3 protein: CASSLGPRSYEQYF
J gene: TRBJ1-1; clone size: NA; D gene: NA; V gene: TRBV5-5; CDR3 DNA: TGTGCCAGCAGCTCCGACCGGGACACGATGAACACTGAAGCTTTCTTT; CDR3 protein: CASSSDRDTMNTEAFF
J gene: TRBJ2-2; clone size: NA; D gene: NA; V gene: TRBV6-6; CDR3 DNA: TGTGCCAGCAGTTTAGGCCACCCGAACACCGGGGAGCTGTTTTTT; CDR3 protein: CASSLGHPNTGELFF
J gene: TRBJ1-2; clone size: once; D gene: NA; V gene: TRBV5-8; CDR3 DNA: TGTGCCAGCAGCTTTAGGGGGACGGGCGGCTACACCTTC; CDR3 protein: CASSFRGTGGYTF
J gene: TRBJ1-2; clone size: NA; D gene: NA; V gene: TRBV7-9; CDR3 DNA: TGTGCCAGCAGCGAGACGGTGGAAGGCTACACCTTC; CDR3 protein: CASSETVEGYTF
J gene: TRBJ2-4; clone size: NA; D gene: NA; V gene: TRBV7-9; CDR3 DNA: TGTGCCAGCAGCAGAGACGGGAACATTCAGTACTTC; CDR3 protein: CASSRDGNIQYF
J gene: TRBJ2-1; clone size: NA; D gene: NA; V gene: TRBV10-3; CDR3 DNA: TGTGCCATCAGTACCTCGGGGTCAGGGGCCTACAATGAGCAGTTCTTC; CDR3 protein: CAISTSGSGAYNEQFF